The source of this TCR beta chain is a study of CD8+ T cells in alopecia areata. Study details: Tofacitinib dosing lasted 6 to 18 months, which was then followed by 6 months off drug.

The treatment here: oral pan-JAK inhibitor, 5-10 mg twice daily. Specimens obtained from alopecia areata patients comprised lesional scalp punch biopsies and peripheral blood. Extracted from the samples, RNA was reverse transcribed into cDNA to serve as the sequencing template. Only in-frame clones appear in the TCRdb table, and some are missing; sequencing was by immunoSEQ multiplex PCR. The table records hundreds of thousands of clones, about 60% of them present only once. Trimming removed 0 bases at V and 5 bases at J, with 2 bases between. The germline CDR1 and CDR2 sequences are SGHRS and YFSETQ. The CDR3 spans 12 residues.

The J gene is TRBJ1-4, the V gene TRBV5-1; D is unclear. The clonotype originates from a human donor with alopecia areata. Material: CD4+ T cells sorted from blood, obtained at week 52, from a patient treated with tofacitinib. The CDR3 here is CASSLGNEKLFF. The CDR3 nucleotides are TGCGCCAGCAGCTTGGGAAATGAAAAACTGTTTTTT.